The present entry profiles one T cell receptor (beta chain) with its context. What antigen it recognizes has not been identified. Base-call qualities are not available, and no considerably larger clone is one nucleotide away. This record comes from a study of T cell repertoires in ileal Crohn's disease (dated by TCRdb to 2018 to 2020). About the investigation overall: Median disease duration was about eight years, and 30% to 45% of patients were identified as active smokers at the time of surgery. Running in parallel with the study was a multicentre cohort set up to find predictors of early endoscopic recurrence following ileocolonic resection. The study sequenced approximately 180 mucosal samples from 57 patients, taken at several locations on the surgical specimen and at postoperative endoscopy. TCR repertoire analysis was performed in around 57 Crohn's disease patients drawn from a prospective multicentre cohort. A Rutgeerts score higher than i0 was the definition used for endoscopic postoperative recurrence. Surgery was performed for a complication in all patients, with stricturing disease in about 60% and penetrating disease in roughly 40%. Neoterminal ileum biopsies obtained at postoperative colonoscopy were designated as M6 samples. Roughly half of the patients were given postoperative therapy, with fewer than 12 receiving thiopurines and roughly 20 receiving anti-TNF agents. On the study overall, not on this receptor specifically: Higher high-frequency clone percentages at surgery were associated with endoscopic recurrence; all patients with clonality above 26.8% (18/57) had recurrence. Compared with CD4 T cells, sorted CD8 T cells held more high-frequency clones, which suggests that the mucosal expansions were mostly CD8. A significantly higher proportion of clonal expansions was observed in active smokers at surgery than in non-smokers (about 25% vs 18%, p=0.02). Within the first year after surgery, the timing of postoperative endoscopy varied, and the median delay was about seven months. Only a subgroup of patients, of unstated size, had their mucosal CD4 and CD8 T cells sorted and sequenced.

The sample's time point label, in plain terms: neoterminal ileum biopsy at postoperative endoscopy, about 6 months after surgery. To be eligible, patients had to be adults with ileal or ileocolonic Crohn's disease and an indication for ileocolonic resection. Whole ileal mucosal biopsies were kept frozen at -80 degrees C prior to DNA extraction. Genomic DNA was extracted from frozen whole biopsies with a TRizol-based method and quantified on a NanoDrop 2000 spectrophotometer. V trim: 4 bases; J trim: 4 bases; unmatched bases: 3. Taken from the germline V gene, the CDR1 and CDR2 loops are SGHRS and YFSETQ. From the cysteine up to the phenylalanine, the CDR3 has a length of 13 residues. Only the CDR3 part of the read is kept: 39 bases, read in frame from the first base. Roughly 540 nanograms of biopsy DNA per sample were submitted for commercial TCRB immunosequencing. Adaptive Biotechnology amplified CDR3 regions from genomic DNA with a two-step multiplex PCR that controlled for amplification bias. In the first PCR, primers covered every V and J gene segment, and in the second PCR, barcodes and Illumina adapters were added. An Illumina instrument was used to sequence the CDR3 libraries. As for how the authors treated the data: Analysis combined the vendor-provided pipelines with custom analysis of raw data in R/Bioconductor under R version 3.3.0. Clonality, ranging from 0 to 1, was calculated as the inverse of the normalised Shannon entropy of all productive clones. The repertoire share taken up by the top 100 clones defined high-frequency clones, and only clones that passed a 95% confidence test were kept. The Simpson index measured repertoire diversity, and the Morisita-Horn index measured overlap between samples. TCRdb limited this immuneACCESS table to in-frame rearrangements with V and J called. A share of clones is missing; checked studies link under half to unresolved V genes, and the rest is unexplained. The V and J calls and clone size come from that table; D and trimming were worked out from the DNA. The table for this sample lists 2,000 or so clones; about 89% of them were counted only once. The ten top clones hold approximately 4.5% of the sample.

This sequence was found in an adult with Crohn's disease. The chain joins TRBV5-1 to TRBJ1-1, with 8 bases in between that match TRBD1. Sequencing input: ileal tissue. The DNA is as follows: TGCGCCAGCAGCACCACAGGGGGCACTGAAGCTTTCTTT. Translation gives CASSTTGGTEAFF.